This TCR beta chain appears in the sequencing data of a study of cytomegalovirus exposure and HLA in healthy donors. Deletions cut 5 bases from V and 8 bases from J, with 9 bases between. Per germline, CDR1 LNHNV and CDR2 YYDKDF (reference sequence). The length of the CDR3 is 12 residues. Sequenced by immunoSEQ multiplex PCR; TCRdb stores in-frame clones only, minus some. The sample contains about 130,000 clones, around nine tenths of which appear only once. The chain links TRBV15 to TRBJ2-2, with D tentatively TRBD2 (5 bases). The receptor's source is a man aged 25-45 years in good health and CMV-seronegative. Sequencing used PBMCs. As DNA, the CDR3 is TGTGCCACCAGCCTGAGAGGGGGGGAGCTGTTTTTT. This translates into CATSLRGGELFF.